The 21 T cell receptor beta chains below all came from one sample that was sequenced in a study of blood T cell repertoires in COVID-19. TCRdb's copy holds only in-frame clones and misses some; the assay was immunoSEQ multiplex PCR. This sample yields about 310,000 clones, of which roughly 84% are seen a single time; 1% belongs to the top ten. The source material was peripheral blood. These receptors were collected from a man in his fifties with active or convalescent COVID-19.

CDR3: CASSLYPRGFEGSRTEAFF. The CDR3 nucleotides read TGTGCCAGCAGCCTTTATCCCAGGGGTTTTGAGGGATCTCGGACTGAAGCTTTCTTT. V gene TRBV4-2 combines with J gene TRBJ1-1; a possible D gene is TRBD1 (6 bases). CDR1 and CDR2 from the germline V gene are LGHNA and YNFKEQ. The CDR3 covers 19 residues. Trimming pared 4 bases from V and 5 bases from J, leaving 29 bases between.

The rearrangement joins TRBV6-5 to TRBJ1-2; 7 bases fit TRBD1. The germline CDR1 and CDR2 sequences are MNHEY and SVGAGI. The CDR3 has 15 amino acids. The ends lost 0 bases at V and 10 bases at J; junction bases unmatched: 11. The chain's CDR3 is CASSYSLTPGGFYTF. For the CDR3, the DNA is TGTGCCAGCAGTTACTCGCTAACCCCAGGGGGGTTCTACACCTTC.

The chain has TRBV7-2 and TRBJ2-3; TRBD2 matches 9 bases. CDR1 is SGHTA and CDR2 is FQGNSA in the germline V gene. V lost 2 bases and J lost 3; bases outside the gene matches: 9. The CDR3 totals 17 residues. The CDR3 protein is CASSLRRPSGVTDTQYF. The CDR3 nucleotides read TGTGCCAGCAGCTTAAGGCGTCCTAGCGGGGTTACAGATACGCAGTATTTT.

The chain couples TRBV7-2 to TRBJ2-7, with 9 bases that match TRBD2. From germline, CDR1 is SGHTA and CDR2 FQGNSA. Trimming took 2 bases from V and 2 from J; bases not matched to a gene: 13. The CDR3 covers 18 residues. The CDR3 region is CASSLISTVAGGTYEQYF. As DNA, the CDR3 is TGTGCCAGCAGCTTAATCTCGACGGTGGCGGGGGGGACCTACGAGCAGTACTTC.

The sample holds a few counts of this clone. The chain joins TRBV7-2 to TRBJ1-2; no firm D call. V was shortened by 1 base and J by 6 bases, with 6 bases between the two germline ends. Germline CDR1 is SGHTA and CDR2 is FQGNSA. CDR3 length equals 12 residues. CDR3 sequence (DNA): TGTGCCAGCAGCTTAGGGCTTGATGGCTACACCTTC. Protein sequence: CASSLGLDGYTF.

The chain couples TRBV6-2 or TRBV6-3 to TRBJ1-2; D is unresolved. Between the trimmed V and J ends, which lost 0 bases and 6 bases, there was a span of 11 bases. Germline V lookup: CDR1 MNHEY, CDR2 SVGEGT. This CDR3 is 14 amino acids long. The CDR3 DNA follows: TGTGCCAGCAGTTACTCAACTCAAGCGGATGGCTACACCTTC. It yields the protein CASSYSTQADGYTF.

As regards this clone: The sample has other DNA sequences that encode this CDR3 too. The CDR3 loop is CATSRGGSTYEQYF. CDR3 coding DNA: TGTGCCACCAGCAGAGGAGGGTCCACCTACGAGCAGTACTTC. The genes are TRBV15 and TRBJ2-7, with D possibly TRBD2 on 5 matching bases. Deletions cut 1 base from V and 2 bases from J, with 9 bases between. CDR1 is LNHNV and CDR2 is YYDKDF in the germline V gene (reference sequence). The CDR3 runs to 14 residues.

CDR3 in amino acids: CASSLRKQNSPLHF. Here the CDR3 DNA reads TGTGCCAGCAGTTTAAGGAAACAGAATTCACCCCTCCACTTT. The rearrangement joins TRBV28 to TRBJ1-6; D is unresolved. Germline CDR1 and CDR2: MDHEN and SYDVKM. The CDR3 has 14 amino acids. V gave up 2 bases and J gave up 7 bases, with 9 bases separating them.

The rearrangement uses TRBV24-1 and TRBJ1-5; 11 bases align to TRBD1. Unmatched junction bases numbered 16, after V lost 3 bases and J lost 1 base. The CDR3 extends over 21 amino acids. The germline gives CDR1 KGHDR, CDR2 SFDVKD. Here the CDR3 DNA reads TGTGCCACCAGTGATATTATTAAGGACAGGGGGCGAGTTGGGAGCAATCAGCCCCAGCATTTT. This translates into CATSDIIKDRGRVGSNQPQHF.

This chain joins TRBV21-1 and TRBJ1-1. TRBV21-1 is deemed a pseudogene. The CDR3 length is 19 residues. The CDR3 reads CASSKEFGGPWVMNTEAFF. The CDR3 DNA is TGTGCCAGCAGCAAAGAGTTCGGAGGCCCCTGGGTCATGAACACTGAAGCTTTCTTT.

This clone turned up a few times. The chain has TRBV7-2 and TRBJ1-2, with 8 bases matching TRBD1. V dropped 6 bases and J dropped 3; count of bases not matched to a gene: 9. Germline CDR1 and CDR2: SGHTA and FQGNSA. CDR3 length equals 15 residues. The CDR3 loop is CASSQDRENDYGYTF. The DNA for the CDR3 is TGTGCCAGCAGTCAGGACAGGGAAAACGACTATGGCTACACCTTC.

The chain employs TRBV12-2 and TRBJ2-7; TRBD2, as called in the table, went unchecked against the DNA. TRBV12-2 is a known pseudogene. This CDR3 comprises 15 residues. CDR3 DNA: TGTGCAAGTCGTTATAGCGGGAGGGCCGAGGACGAGCAGTACTTC. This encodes CASRYSGRAEDEQYF.

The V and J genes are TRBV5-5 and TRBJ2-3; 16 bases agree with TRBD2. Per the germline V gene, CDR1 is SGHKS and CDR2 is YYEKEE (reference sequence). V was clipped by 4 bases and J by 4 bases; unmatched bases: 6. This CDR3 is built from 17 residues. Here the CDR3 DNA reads TGTGCCAGCAGCCTCGGGACTAGCGGGGGGGCATCAGATACGCAGTATTTT. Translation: CASSLGTSGGASDTQYF.

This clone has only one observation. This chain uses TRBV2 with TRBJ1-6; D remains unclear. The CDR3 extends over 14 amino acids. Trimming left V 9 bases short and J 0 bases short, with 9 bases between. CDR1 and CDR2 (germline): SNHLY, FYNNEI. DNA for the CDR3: TGTGCCAGGAGCACTGGCTCCTATAATTCACCCCTCCACTTT. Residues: CARSTGSYNSPLHF.

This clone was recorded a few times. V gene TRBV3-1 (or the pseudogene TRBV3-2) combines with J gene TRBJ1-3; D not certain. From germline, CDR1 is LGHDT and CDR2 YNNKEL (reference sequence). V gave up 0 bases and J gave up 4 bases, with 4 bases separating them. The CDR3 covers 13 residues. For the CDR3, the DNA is TGTGCCAGCAGCCAAGATCGGGGAAACACCATATATTTT. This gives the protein CASSQDRGNTIYF.

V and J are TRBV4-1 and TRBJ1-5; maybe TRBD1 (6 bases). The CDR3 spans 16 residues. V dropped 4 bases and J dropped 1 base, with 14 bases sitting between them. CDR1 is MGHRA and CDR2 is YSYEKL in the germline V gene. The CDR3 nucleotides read TGCGCCAGCAGCCGGGAACAGGGTAGGAGCAATCAGCCCCAGCATTTT. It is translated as CASSREQGRSNQPQHF.

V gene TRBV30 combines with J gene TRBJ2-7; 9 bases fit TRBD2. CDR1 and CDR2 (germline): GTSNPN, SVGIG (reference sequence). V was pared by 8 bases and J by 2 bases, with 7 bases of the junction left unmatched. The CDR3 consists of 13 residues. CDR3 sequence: CAPRRGGTYEQYF. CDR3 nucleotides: TGTGCCCCACGGCGGGGGGGCACCTACGAGCAGTACTTC.

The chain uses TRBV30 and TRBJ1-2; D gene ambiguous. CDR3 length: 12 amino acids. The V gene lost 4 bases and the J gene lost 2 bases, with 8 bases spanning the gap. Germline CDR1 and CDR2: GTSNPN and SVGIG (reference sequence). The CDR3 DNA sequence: TGTGCCTGGACCACAACAAACTATGGCTACACCTTC. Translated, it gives CAWTTTNYGYTF.

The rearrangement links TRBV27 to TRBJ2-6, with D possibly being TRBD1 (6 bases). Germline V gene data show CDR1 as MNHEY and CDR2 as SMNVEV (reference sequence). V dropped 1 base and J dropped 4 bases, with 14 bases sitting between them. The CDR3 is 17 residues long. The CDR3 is CASSLWGRGAGANVLTF. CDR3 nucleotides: TGTGCCAGCAGTTTATGGGGCAGGGGAGCGGGGGCCAACGTCCTGACTTTC.

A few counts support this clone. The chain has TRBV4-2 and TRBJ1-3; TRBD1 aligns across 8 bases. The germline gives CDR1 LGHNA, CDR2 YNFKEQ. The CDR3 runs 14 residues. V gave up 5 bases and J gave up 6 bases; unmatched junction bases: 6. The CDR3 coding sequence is TGTGCCAGCAGCGAACAGGGGGGTGTAAACACCATATATTTT. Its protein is CASSEQGGVNTIYF.

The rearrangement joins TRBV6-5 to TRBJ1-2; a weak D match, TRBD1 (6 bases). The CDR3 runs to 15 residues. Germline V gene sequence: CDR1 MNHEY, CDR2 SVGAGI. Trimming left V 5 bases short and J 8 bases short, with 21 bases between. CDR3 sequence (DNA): TGTGCCAGCAGTAGGATACAGGGTTTTGCTTACGGCTACACCTTC. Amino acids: CASSRIQGFAYGYTF.